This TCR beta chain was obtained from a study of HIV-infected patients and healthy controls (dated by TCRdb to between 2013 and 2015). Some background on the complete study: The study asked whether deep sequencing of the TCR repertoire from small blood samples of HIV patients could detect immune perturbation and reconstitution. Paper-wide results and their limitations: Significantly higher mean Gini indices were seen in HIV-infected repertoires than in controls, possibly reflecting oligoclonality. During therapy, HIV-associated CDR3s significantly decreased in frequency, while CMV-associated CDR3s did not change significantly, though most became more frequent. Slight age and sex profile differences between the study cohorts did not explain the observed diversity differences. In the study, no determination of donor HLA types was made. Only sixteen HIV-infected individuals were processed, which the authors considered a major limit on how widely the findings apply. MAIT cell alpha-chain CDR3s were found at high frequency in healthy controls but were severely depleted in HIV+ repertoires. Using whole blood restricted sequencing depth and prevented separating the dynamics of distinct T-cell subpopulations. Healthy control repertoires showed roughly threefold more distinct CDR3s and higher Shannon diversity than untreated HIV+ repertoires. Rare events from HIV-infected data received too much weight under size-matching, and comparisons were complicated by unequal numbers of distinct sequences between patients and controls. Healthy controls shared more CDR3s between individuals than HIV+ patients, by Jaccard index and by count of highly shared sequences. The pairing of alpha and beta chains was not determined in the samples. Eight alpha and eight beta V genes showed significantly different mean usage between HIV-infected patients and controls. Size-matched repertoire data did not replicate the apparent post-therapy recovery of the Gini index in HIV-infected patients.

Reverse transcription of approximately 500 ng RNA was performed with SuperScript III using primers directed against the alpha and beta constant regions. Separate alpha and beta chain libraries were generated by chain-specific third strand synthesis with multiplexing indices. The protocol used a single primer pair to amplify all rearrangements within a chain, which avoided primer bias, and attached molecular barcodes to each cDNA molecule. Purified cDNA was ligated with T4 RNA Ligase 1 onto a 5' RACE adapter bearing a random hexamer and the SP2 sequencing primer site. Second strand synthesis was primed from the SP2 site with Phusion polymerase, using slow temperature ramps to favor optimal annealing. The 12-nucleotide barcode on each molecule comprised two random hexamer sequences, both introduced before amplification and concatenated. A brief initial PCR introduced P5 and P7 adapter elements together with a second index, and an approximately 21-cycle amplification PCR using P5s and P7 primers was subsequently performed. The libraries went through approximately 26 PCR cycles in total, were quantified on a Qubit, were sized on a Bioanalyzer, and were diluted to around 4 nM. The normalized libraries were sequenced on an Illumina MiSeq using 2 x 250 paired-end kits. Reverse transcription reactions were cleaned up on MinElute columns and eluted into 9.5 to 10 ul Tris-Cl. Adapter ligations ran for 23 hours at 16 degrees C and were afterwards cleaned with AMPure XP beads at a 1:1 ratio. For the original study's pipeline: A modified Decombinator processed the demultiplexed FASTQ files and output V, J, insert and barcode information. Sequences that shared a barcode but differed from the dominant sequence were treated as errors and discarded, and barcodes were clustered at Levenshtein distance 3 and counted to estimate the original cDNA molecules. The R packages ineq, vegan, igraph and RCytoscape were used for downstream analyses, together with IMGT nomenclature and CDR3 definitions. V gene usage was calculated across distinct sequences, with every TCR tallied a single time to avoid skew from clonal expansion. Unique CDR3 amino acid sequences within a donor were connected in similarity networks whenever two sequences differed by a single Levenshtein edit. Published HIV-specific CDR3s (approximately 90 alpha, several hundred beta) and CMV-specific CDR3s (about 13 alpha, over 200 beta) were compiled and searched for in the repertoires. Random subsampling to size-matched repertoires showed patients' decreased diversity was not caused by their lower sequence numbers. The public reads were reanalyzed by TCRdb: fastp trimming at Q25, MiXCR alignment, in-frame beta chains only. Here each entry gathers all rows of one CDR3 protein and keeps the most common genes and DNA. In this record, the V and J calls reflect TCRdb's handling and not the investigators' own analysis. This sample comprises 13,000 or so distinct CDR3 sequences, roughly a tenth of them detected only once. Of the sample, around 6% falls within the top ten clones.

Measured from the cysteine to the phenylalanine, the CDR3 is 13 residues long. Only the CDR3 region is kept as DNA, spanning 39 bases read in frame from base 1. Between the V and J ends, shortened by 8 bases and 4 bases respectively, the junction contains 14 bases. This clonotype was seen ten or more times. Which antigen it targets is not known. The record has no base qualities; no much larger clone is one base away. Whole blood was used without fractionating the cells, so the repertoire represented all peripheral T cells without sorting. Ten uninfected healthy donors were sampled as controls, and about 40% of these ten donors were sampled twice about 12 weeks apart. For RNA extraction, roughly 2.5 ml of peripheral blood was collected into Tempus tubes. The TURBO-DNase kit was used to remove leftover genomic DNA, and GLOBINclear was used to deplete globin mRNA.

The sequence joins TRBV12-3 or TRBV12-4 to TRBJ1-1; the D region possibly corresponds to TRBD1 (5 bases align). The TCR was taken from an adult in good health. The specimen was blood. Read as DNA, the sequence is TGTGCCAGCGCCTCAAGGCAGGGCACTGAAGCTTTCTTT. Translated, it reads CASASRQGTEAFF.